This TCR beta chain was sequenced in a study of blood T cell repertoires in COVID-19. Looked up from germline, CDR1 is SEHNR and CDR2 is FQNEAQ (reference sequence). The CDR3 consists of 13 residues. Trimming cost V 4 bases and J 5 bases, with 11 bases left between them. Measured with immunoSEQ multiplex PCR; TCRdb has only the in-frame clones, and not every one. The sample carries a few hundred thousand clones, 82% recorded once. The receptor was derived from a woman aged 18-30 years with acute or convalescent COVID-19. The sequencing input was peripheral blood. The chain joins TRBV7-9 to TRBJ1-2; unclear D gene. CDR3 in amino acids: CASSSRESYGYTF. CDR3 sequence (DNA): TGTGCCAGCAGCTCCCGGGAATCGTATGGCTACACCTTC.